This T cell receptor beta chain was captured in a study of cytomegalovirus exposure and HLA in healthy donors. Across the study: In terms of ancestry, the Caucasian-associated cluster contained 80% to 90% of the approximately 400 genotyped donors.

The CDR3 has 14 amino acids. V was shortened by 1 base and J by 6 bases, with 12 bases between the two germline ends. Germline V gives CDR1 GTSNPN, CDR2 SVGIG (reference sequence). A single count supports this clone. The antigen remains unidentified. Study-wide results and limits: An analysis done earlier found most TCR beta V segments productive about 87% or about 30% of the time.

In the PCR, 60 Vbeta and 13 Jbeta primers were used. The method was immunoSEQ multiplex PCR; TCRdb's version includes in-frame clones alone and lacks a portion of them. This table holds about 150,000 clones, roughly 76% found once. The genes are TRBV30 and TRBJ2-2; the D gene is possibly TRBD1 (6 bases). This sequence originates from a young woman in good health and CMV-seronegative. Specimen: PBMCs. CDR3 bases: TGTGCCTGGAGTGACCGGGACACTGCCGGGGAGCTGTTTTTT. Amino acids: CAWSDRDTAGELFF. The variable domain in full, with the rest retrieved from reference TRBV30 and TRBJ2-2, is SQTIHQWPATLVQPVGSPLSLECTVEGTSNPNLYWYRQAAGRGLQLLFYSVGIGQISSEVPQNLSASRPQDRQFILSSKKLLLSDSGFYLCAWSDRDTAGELFFGEGSRLTVL.